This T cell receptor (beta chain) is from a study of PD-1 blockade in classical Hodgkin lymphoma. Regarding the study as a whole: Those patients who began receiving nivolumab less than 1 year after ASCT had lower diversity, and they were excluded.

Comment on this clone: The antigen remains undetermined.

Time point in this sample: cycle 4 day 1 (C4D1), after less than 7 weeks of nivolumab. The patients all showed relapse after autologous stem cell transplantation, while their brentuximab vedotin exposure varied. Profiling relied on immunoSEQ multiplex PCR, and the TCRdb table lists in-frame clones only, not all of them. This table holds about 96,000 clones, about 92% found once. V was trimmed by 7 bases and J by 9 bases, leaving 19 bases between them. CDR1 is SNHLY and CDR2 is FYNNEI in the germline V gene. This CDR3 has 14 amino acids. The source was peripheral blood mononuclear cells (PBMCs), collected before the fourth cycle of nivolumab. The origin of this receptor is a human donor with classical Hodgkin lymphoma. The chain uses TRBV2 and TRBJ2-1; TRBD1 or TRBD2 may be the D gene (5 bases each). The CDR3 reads CASKGTQGGGEQFF. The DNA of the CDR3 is TGTGCCAGCAAGGGAACCCAGGGTGGGGGTGAGCAGTTCTTC.